This TCR beta chain comes out of a study of blood T cells in healthy people across ages. For the study at large: Through template switching, about one barcoded beta molecule was captured per two T cells, as measured in model experiments.

Next came a second PCR, run for about 6 to 11 cycles, which used a sample-barcoded 5' primer along with a J-beta primer mix. TCRdb processed the 5' RACE reads anew with MiXCR; each CDR3 protein has one entry. This table holds hundreds of thousands of distinct CDR3 sequences, about 24% found once. With 1 base removed from V and 0 bases from J, the gap between germline ends came to 8 bases. CDR1 and CDR2 (germline): SGHAT, FQNNGV. This CDR3 spans 15 amino acids. This clonotype has a count of ten or more. The data were also submitted as part of a second study, on T cells of mothers and their children. Turning to that study: Thymic selection shapes TCR recombination output in related pairs, and it does so similarly in unrelated pairs.

This clonotype was obtained from a boy between 10 and 17 years old in good health. The chain couples TRBV11-2 to TRBJ2-3; TRBD1 or TRBD2 may be the D gene (5 bases each). Sequenced: blood. This CDR3 reads CASSLGGASTDTQYF. Written as DNA, the CDR3 is TGTGCCAGCAGCTTAGGAGGGGCTAGCACAGATACGCAGTATTTT. Full variable domain (rest looked up from reference TRBV11-2 and TRBJ2-3): EAGVAQSPRYKIIEKRQSVAFWCNPISGHATLYWYQQILGQGPKLLIQFQNNGVVDDSQLPKDRFSAERLKGVDSTLKIQPAKLEDSAVYLCASSLGGASTDTQYFGPGTRLTVL.